This entry features one T cell receptor beta chain sequence. Repertoires were generated with immunoSEQ multiplex PCR, while TCRdb's copy carries only in-frame clones and drops some. The table includes some 97,000 clones, about 91% detected once. The sample is drawn from a study of OX40 agonist ivuxolimab in advanced cancers. Trimming took 4 bases from V and 1 from J, leaving 3 bases between them. This CDR3 has 12 residues. Germline loops: CDR1 SGHTA, CDR2 FQGTGA. The source is an adult with an advanced solid tumor such as melanoma, head and neck, liver or kidney cancer. The material sequenced was CD4+ or CD8+ T cells sorted from blood, taken in a trial of the OX40 agonist ivuxolimab. The genes are TRBV7-3 and TRBJ2-3; no clear D gene. Written as DNA, the CDR3 is TGTGCCAGCAGCTCCCGCACAGATACGCAGTATTTT. It is translated as CASSSRTDTQYF. Drawing the rest from reference TRBV7-3 and TRBJ2-3, the complete variable domain is GAGVSQTPSNKVTEKGKYVELRCDPISGHTALYWYRQSLGQGPEFLIYFQGTGAADDSGLPNDRFFAVRPEGSVSTLKIQRTERGDSAVYLCASSSRTDTQYFGPGTRLTVL.